This T cell receptor (beta chain) was obtained from a study of cytomegalovirus exposure and HLA in healthy donors. Study-level information: Samples from HLA-typed donors yielded 65 million to 90 million unique TCRs in an early data release. Study-wide results and caveats: Previously analyzed data showed that most TCR beta V segments were productive at a frequency of about 87% or about 30%. A later analysis found that most CMV-associated TCR beta chains appeared HLA-restricted.

The CDR3 is made up of 15 amino acids. CDR1 is SGHDT and CDR2 is YYEEEE in the germline V gene. J gave up 3 bases and V 1 base, and 4 bases lay outside the gene matches. This clone was seen a few times. Its specificity is unknown. The study ran its PCR with 60 Vbeta and 13 Jbeta primers. Sequencing was performed with immunoSEQ multiplex PCR; in TCRdb, only in-frame clones are kept and a portion is missing. The repertoire has some 240,000 clones, about 72% of them found once; the top ten carry less than 4.5%. Sequenced sample: PBMCs. The chain has TRBV5-6 and TRBJ2-7; 10 bases fit TRBD2. This TCR derives from a male donor in good health and CMV-seronegative. CDR3 DNA: TGTGCCAGCAGCTTGTATCTAGCGGGGGTCTACGAGCAGTACTTC. It encodes CASSLYLAGVYEQYF.